The 22 T cell receptor beta chains below all came from one sample that was sequenced in a study of cytomegalovirus exposure and HLA in healthy donors. TCRdb keeps only in-frame clones here, not all; method: immunoSEQ multiplex PCR. The sample consists of 300,000 or so clones, 88% of them appearing once. The sample comprised PBMCs. These receptors were obtained from a man between 25 and 39 years old in good health and CMV-seronegative.

This clone was seen a handful of times. V is TRBV4-3 and J is TRBJ1-5, with 7 bases matching TRBD1. The length of the CDR3 is 15 residues. CDR1 and CDR2 (germline): LGHNA, YSLEER. The trim removed 5 bases at V and 3 bases at J, leaving 7 bases unmatched. CDR3 bases: TGCGCCAGCAGCACCCTGGGACAGCTCAATCAGCCCCAGCATTTT. This translates into CASSTLGQLNQPQHF.

This clone was seen only a few times. The chain couples TRBV4-2 to TRBJ1-2; 8 bases fit TRBD1. The CDR3 length is 18 residues. The V gene end was trimmed by 4 bases and the J gene end by 2 bases; junction bases not matched to a gene: 15. Germline assignment: CDR1 LGHNA and CDR2 YNFKEQ. The CDR3 sequence: CASSPRRAGGAWNYGYTF. CDR3 DNA sequence: TGTGCCAGCAGCCCCCGCCGGGCAGGGGGCGCCTGGAACTATGGCTACACCTTC.

The chain has TRBV29-1 and TRBJ1-3; 8 nucleotides match TRBD1. CDR1 and CDR2 (germline): SQVTM, ANQGSEA. J lost 3 bases, V lost 0 bases, and 1 base had no gene match. The CDR3 is 14 amino acids. The CDR3 reads CSVEDRGLGNTIYF. CDR3 bases: TGCAGCGTTGAAGACAGGGGGCTTGGAAACACCATATATTTT.

This chain uses TRBV2 with TRBJ2-5; no reliable D call. Germline lookup yields CDR1 SNHLY and CDR2 FYNNEI. This CDR3 spans 11 amino acids. Between the trimmed V and J ends, which lost 5 bases and 5 bases, there was a span of 6 bases. CDR3 loop: CASSIRETQYF. DNA of the CDR3: TGTGCCAGCAGTATCCGGGAGACCCAGTACTTC.

The V and J genes are TRBV28 and TRBJ1-1, with 7 bases lining up with TRBD1. V lost 4 bases to trimming and J lost 1 base; unmatched junction nucleotides: 6. CDR3 size: 15 residues. From germline, CDR1 is MDHEN and CDR2 SYDVKM. In DNA form, the CDR3 reads TGTGCCAGCAGTTCCCCTCAGGGGGGGAACACTGAAGCTTTCTTT. It translates to CASSSPQGGNTEAFF. The entire variable domain, with the rest obtained from reference TRBV28 and TRBJ1-1, is as follows: DVKVTQSSRYLVKRTGEKVFLECVQDMDHENMFWYRQDPGLGLRLIYFSYDVKMKEKGDIPEGYSVSREKKERFSLILESASTNQTSMYLCASSSPQGGNTEAFFGQGTRLTVV.

The chain couples TRBV5-5 to TRBJ1-4; D is undetermined. This CDR3 contains 13 residues. V lost 0 bases, J lost 6 bases, and 6 bases lay in between. CDR1 and CDR2 (germline): SGHKS, YYEKEE (reference sequence). The DNA of the CDR3 is TGTGCCAGCAGCTTGGTGGCTTATGAAAAACTGTTTTTT. This encodes CASSLVAYEKLFF.

This sequence joins TRBV29-1 and TRBJ1-2, with 10 bases matching TRBD1. The germline V gene encodes CDR1 SQVTM and CDR2 ANQGSEA. The length of the CDR3 is 15 residues. Trimming took 4 bases from V and 7 from J; bases not matched to a gene: 12. Here the CDR3 DNA reads TGCAGCGTTGGGGTCTCGAGACAGGGGGCGGGTGGCTACACCTTC. Protein: CSVGVSRQGAGGYTF.

The V call is TRBV6-6, the J call TRBJ2-7, with D perhaps TRBD2 (5 bases). From germline, CDR1 is MNHNY and CDR2 SVGAGI (reference sequence). The V end lost 0 bases, the J end lost 10 bases, and 13 bases lay between the germline ends. The CDR3 loop spans 13 amino acids. CDR3 loop: CASSYSGRTLQYF. Here the CDR3 DNA reads TGTGCCAGCAGTTACTCAGGACGGACTCTCCAGTACTTC.

The chain is built from TRBV5-1 and TRBJ2-3, with D unresolved. Trimming took off 1 base at V and 2 bases at J, with 8 bases between the two ends. There are 14 residues in the CDR3. Germline CDR1 and CDR2: SGHRS and YFSETQ. The CDR3 sequence is CASSLPGDTDTQYF. CDR3 in DNA: TGCGCCAGCAGCTTGCCGGGTGACACAGATACGCAGTATTTT. Filled out from reference TRBV5-1 and TRBJ2-3, the complete variable domain reads KAGVTQTPRYLIKTRGQQVTLSCSPISGHRSVSWYQQTPGQGLQFLFEYFSETQRNKGNFPGRFSGRQFSNSRSEMNVSTLELGDSALYLCASSLPGDTDTQYFGPGTRLTVL.

The chain has TRBV5-1 and TRBJ2-7, with D possibly matching TRBD1 (6 bases). Germline V gene lookup returns CDR1 SGHRS and CDR2 YFSETQ. V gave up 4 bases and J gave up 1 base, with 9 bases separating them. This CDR3 has 13 amino acids. The DNA of the CDR3 is TGCGCCAGCAGCACGGACAGTTCCTACGAGCAGTACTTC. This translates into CASSTDSSYEQYF.

The chain uses TRBV19 and TRBJ1-5, with a weak D call TRBD1 (5 bases). The CDR3 is 16 residues long. Germline assignment: CDR1 LNHDA and CDR2 SQIVND (reference sequence). The V and J ends lost 2 bases and 2 bases respectively, with 13 bases between them. DNA of the CDR3: TGTGCCAGTAGTATACCCGGGGGTCGAGGCAATCAGCCCCAGCATTTT. Its protein is CASSIPGGRGNQPQHF.

This clone was counted a single time. This chain links TRBV10-3 with TRBJ2-3; 7 bases fit TRBD1. The V and J ends lost 7 bases and 0 bases, in that order; junction bases with no gene match: 4. This CDR3 region has 14 residues. Per germline, CDR1 ENHRY and CDR2 SYGVKD. CDR3 protein: CAIKGQPSTDTQYF. DNA of the CDR3: TGTGCCATCAAGGGACAGCCTAGCACAGATACGCAGTATTTT.

This rearrangement joins TRBV6-5 to TRBJ1-3; D not certain. V was pared by 5 bases and J by 1 base, with 12 bases between. The V gene's germline CDR1 is MNHEY and CDR2 SVGAGI. There are 15 residues in the CDR3. CDR3 residues: CASSPGSGSGNTIYF. In DNA form, the CDR3 reads TGTGCCAGCAGTCCGGGTTCGGGGTCTGGAAACACCATATATTTT.

V and J are TRBV2 and TRBJ2-2; TRBD1 might be the D (6 bases). Germline V gene lookup returns CDR1 SNHLY and CDR2 FYNNEI. The CDR3 length is 16 residues. Trimming removed 6 bases at V and 3 bases at J, with 17 bases between. CDR3 protein: CASRDARAGDTGELFF. The DNA for the CDR3 is TGTGCCAGCAGGGATGCCCGGGCAGGGGACACCGGGGAGCTGTTTTTT.

A few counts support this clone. The genes are TRBV6-5 and TRBJ1-2; a weak D match, TRBD1 (6 bases). The CDR3 consists of 15 residues. Trimming pared 10 bases from V and 3 bases from J, leaving 21 bases between. Germline V lookup: CDR1 MNHEY, CDR2 SVGAGI. Here the CDR3 DNA reads TGTGCCACCAAAGGTCGGGACACCGACCACTATGGCTACACCTTC. It codes for CATKGRDTDHYGYTF.

The DNA of the CDR3 is TGTGCCAGCAGTTACTCGGTCTACGAGCAGTACTTC. This translates into CASSYSVYEQYF. The chain couples TRBV7-9 to TRBJ2-7; no firm D call. The CDR3 is 12 amino acids. Per the germline V gene, CDR1 is SEHNR and CDR2 is FQNEAQ (reference sequence). V lost 6 bases, J lost 3 bases, and 9 bases lay in between.

The CDR3 coding sequence is TGTGCCAGCAGCATCACTAGCGGGGGGGCCGGGGAGCTGTTTTTT. This codes for CASSITSGGAGELFF. V usage is TRBV11-3 and J usage is TRBJ2-2; 13 bases agree with TRBD2. In germline, CDR1 is SGHNT, CDR2 YENEEA. The junction had 3 bases not matched to a gene; V was cut back by 5 bases and J by 6 bases. This CDR3 is built from 15 residues.

The chain is built from TRBV7-2 and TRBJ2-7; 8 bases agree with TRBD1. Unmatched junction bases numbered 9, after V lost 5 bases and J lost 3 bases. The CDR3 is made up of 15 amino acids. CDR1 and CDR2 (germline): SGHTA, FQGNSA. The CDR3 nucleotides are TGTGCCAGCAGCCCCGGGACAGGCCGATTCTACGAGCAGTACTTC. Its translation is CASSPGTGRFYEQYF.

The chain is built from TRBV2 and TRBJ1-2; D is unclear. The V and J ends lost 5 bases and 0 bases respectively, with 13 bases between them. From germline, CDR1 is SNHLY and CDR2 FYNNEI. The CDR3 extends over 15 amino acids. The CDR3 sequence: CASSLRRSTNYGYTF. Here the CDR3 DNA reads TGTGCCAGCAGTTTAAGGAGGTCTACTAACTATGGCTACACCTTC.

This rearrangement joins TRBV4-3 to TRBJ1-2; weak D call: TRBD1 (6 bases). CDR3 length: 15 amino acids. Germline loops: CDR1 LGHNA, CDR2 YSLEER. V was trimmed by 0 bases and J by 8 bases, leaving 16 bases between them. The CDR3: CASSQDRSGAVGYTF. Here the CDR3 DNA reads TGCGCCAGCAGCCAAGATCGCTCAGGGGCAGTGGGCTACACCTTC.

V is TRBV5-1 and J is TRBJ1-2; 9 nucleotides match TRBD1. The germline gives CDR1 SGHRS, CDR2 YFSETQ. V shed 4 bases and J 4 bases; nucleotides not matched to a gene: 11. There are 16 residues in the CDR3. CDR3 nucleotide sequence: TGCGCCAGCAGCGTCGGACAGGGGAGCAGGGCCTATGGCTACACCTTC. Translation: CASSVGQGSRAYGYTF.

The chain recombines TRBV5-1 with TRBJ1-4; no clear D. Germline lookup yields CDR1 SGHRS and CDR2 YFSETQ. The V end lost 5 bases, the J end lost 0 bases, and 17 bases lay between the germline ends. This CDR3 comprises 17 residues. The CDR3: CASRKEWAPATNEKLFF. The DNA for the CDR3 is TGCGCCAGCAGAAAAGAGTGGGCGCCGGCAACTAATGAAAAACTGTTTTTT.